This record concerns one T cell receptor beta chain sequence. The antigen is undetermined. This sample was taken from a study of cytomegalovirus exposure and HLA in healthy donors. Findings and caveats of the study: Analyzed later, most CMV-associated TCR beta chains appeared HLA-restricted. Later work found that TCR association rates differed between HLA loci; DRB1 had the most and HLA-C the fewest. Specific recognition of CMV antigens was confirmed in vitro for three chains (all CMV-associated). Prediction of most subjects' HLA-A and HLA-B alleles by TCR beta sequences was reportedly accurate.

The CDR3 consists of 15 residues. Per germline, CDR1 MNHEY and CDR2 SMNVEV (reference sequence). The ends were cut back, 2 bases at V and 1 base at J, with 11 bases in the middle. The study ran its PCR with 60 Vbeta and 13 Jbeta primers. Only in-frame clones appear in the TCRdb table, and some are missing; sequencing was by immunoSEQ multiplex PCR. Of a few hundred thousand clones in the sample, roughly 80% were seen once. The chain is built from TRBV27 and TRBJ1-1, with D maybe TRBD1 (6 bases). This receptor was obtained from a young man in good health and CMV-seronegative. What was sequenced was PBMCs. The CDR3 DNA reads as TGTGCCAGCAGTTTAAGAACAGGGAGGAACACTGAAGCTTTCTTT. This codes for CASSLRTGRNTEAFF.